The source of this T cell receptor (beta chain) is a study of T-cell reconstitution after alpha-beta-depleted transplantation in children. General study findings and limits: Some patients' high day-60 TCRbeta diversity was attributed to recipient cells surviving conditioning.

This CDR3 has 13 amino acids. V dropped 5 bases and J dropped 5 bases, with 10 bases sitting between them. A few counts support this clonotype. Antigen specificity is unknown. It was with unique molecular identifiers that the TCRbeta library was prepared. Each CDR3 protein gets one entry after TCRdb re-called the PCR reads with MiXCR. Here the sample spans roughly 570,000 distinct CDR3 sequences, over 20% being singletons. This material consisted of PBMCs, taken before TCRalphabeta/CD19-depleted stem cell transplant. This chain uses TRBV12-3 or TRBV12-4 with TRBJ2-1; D is perhaps TRBD2 (6 bases). The clonotype comes from a boy younger than two with Wiskott-Aldrich syndrome, due to receive a stem cell transplant. DNA of the CDR3: TGTGCCAGCAGTGAGGGGAGGAACAATGAGCAGTTCTTC. Its translation: CASSEGRNNEQFF.